The T cell receptor beta chain described here comes from a study of cytomegalovirus exposure and HLA in healthy donors. Study-wide context: The use of the same platform for the roughly 110 validation repertoires and the 550 to 850 first-cohort repertoires was reported by a later analysis. Broader study findings: With high specificity and sensitivity, the classifier reportedly diagnosed cytomegalovirus status.

The table came from immunoSEQ multiplex PCR; TCRdb's copy has only in-frame clones and leaves some out. Seen here are a few hundred thousand clones, around 86% observed once, and the top ten hold 0.83%. Details on this clone: Its antigen is not known.

The germline gives CDR1 SGDLS, CDR2 YYNGEE. The V and J ends lost 4 bases and 7 bases respectively, with 20 bases between them. This CDR3 comprises 15 residues. The source material was PBMCs. The chain links TRBV9 to TRBJ1-2, with a possible D match to TRBD1 (6 bases). This clonotype was sampled from a woman between 18 and 29 years old in good health and CMV-seronegative. The CDR3, as DNA: TGTGCCAGCAGCCGGGACAATTTTGTACGGGCTGGCTACACCTTC. Translating gives CASSRDNFVRAGYTF.